The 26 T cell receptor beta chains in this list originate from one sample, sequenced in a study of blood T cell repertoires in COVID-19. Sequencing was performed with immunoSEQ multiplex PCR; in TCRdb, only in-frame clones are kept and a portion is missing. The sample lists around 300,000 clones; roughly 89% were seen once. The sequenced sample was PBMCs or T cells enriched from blood (not recorded which). The receptors were sampled from an older woman who had recovered from COVID-19.

The chain employs TRBV5-1 and TRBJ2-2; unclear D gene. This CDR3 is 13 amino acids long. Trimming stripped 2 bases from V and 4 bases from J, with 6 bases between. Germline V gene sequence: CDR1 SGHRS, CDR2 YFSETQ. The CDR3 region is CASSFPGTGELFF. The CDR3, as DNA: TGCGCCAGCAGCTTTCCGGGCACCGGGGAGCTGTTTTTT.

This chain connects TRBV6-5 to TRBJ1-1; D may be TRBD1 (6 bases). V lost 2 bases and J 4 bases, leaving 8 bases between the germline ends. The germline gives CDR1 MNHEY, CDR2 SVGAGI. The CDR3 length is 13 residues. CDR3 nucleotides: TGTGCCAGCAGTTACACCAGGGGCACTGAAGCTTTCTTT. This translates into CASSYTRGTEAFF.

The chain joins TRBV2 to TRBJ1-5; 8 bases fit TRBD1. The V gene's germline CDR1 is SNHLY and CDR2 FYNNEI. Trimming cost V 6 bases and J 6 bases; bases outside gene matches: 4. The CDR3 contains 13 residues. The CDR3 is CASSWTGIQPQHF. As DNA, the CDR3 is TGTGCCAGCAGCTGGACAGGGATTCAGCCCCAGCATTTT.

The genes are TRBV19 and TRBJ2-1, with 10 bases that match TRBD1. With 3 bases clipped from V and 7 bases from J, the junction kept 9 bases outside the gene matches. Germline values: CDR1 LNHDA, CDR2 SQIVND (reference sequence). This CDR3 has 16 residues. In DNA, the CDR3 is TGTGCCAGTAGTATCATGGGGACAGGGGATGGAAATGAGCAGTTCTTC. Its translation: CASSIMGTGDGNEQFF.

The chain has TRBV7-3 and TRBJ2-4, with 9 bases that match TRBD2. Germline-derived CDR1 and CDR2 are SGHTA and FQGTGA. The V and J ends lost 4 bases and 6 bases, in that order; junction bases with no gene match: 7. The CDR3 loop spans 15 amino acids. This chain's CDR3 is CASSSGTSKGNIQYF. The CDR3 DNA follows: TGTGCCAGCAGCTCCGGGACTAGCAAAGGAAACATTCAGTACTTC.

This chain connects TRBV5-1 to TRBJ1-1, with 7 bases matching TRBD1. J lost 8 bases, V lost 0 bases, and 4 bases had no gene match. Germline values: CDR1 SGHRS, CDR2 YFSETQ. The CDR3 contains 13 residues. CDR3 residues: CASSLGSGGEAFF. CDR3 DNA: TGCGCCAGCAGCTTGGGCTCAGGGGGAGAAGCTTTCTTT. Using reference TRBV5-1 and TRBJ1-1 for the parts outside the CDR3, the full variable domain is KAGVTQTPRYLIKTRGQQVTLSCSPISGHRSVSWYQQTPGQGLQFLFEYFSETQRNKGNFPGRFSGRQFSNSRSEMNVSTLELGDSALYLCASSLGSGGEAFFGQGTRLTVV.

This clone was picked up a small number of times. V and J are TRBV18 and TRBJ1-3; 7 bases agree with TRBD1. The CDR3 is 18 residues long. Germline lookup yields CDR1 KGHSH and CDR2 LQKENI. The junction had 11 bases not matched to a gene; V was cut back by 1 base and J by 2 bases. CDR3 loop: CASSPRSQGLVPGNTIYF. DNA of the CDR3: TGTGCCAGCTCACCACGATCACAGGGGCTTGTGCCTGGAAACACCATATATTTT.

The rearrangement links TRBV28 to TRBJ2-3; a possible D gene is TRBD2 (5 bases). This CDR3 spans 13 amino acids. V lost 10 bases, J lost 1 base, and 12 bases lay in between. Germline V gene sequence: CDR1 MDHEN, CDR2 SYDVKM. The CDR3 loop reads CAIRPGGTDTQYF. The CDR3 DNA is TGTGCCATCAGACCCGGGGGCACAGATACGCAGTATTTT.

This clone was detected only a few times. V gene TRBV3-1 (or the pseudogene TRBV3-2) combines with J gene TRBJ1-1; no clear D gene. The CDR3 loop spans 13 amino acids. The V gene's germline CDR1 is LGHDT and CDR2 YNNKEL (reference sequence). The ends were cut back, 0 bases at V and 7 bases at J, with 9 bases in the middle. The CDR3 coding sequence is TGTGCCAGCAGCCAAGATAGGTCGGGTGAAGCTTTCTTT. Translation gives CASSQDRSGEAFF.

This CDR3 is CASSTQVGGEEKLFF. CDR3 nucleotides: TGTGCCAGCAGTACCCAAGTCGGGGGAGAAGAAAAACTGTTTTTT. The chain links TRBV2 to TRBJ1-4; the D gene is possibly TRBD1 (5 bases). Germline-derived CDR1 and CDR2 are SNHLY and FYNNEI. The length of the CDR3 is 15 residues. The V gene lost 5 bases and the J gene lost 8 bases, with 18 bases spanning the gap.

The gene calls are TRBV6-5 and TRBJ2-2, with 9 bases fitting TRBD1. The V and J ends lost 6 bases and 7 bases, in that order; junction bases with no gene match: 3. CDR1 and CDR2 from the germline V gene are MNHEY and SVGAGI. The CDR3 spans 13 residues. Written as DNA, the CDR3 is TGTGCCAGCAGCGGACAGGGGCACGGGGAGCTGTTTTTT. Residues: CASSGQGHGELFF.

This clone appeared once. This sequence joins TRBV11-2 and TRBJ1-2; D call uncertain. V lost 0 bases and J lost 4, with 12 bases in between. Germline loops: CDR1 SGHAT, CDR2 FQNNGV. The CDR3 is 15 residues long. The CDR3 bases are TGTGCCAGCAGCTTAGATTCTTTGGCGGGCTATGGCTACACCTTC. Amino acid sequence: CASSLDSLAGYGYTF.

The CDR3 region is CASSSTGVPGNTIYF. The CDR3 DNA sequence: TGTGCCAGCAGCTCGACAGGGGTACCTGGAAACACCATATATTTT. The rearrangement links TRBV7-9 to TRBJ1-3; 8 nucleotides line up with TRBD1. J was trimmed by 2 bases and V by 4 bases; bases with no gene match: 4. The CDR3 extends over 15 amino acids. Germline assignment: CDR1 SEHNR and CDR2 FQNEAQ (reference sequence).

CDR3 amino acids: CAWSVGDTLYNEQFF. The CDR3 bases are TGTGCCTGGAGCGTCGGGGATACCCTTTACAATGAGCAGTTCTTC. This sequence joins TRBV30 and TRBJ2-1; a weak D match, TRBD2 (5 bases). This CDR3 is 15 amino acids long. Germline V CDR1 and CDR2: GTSNPN, SVGIG (reference sequence). Trimming took 3 bases from V and 4 from J, leaving 16 bases between them. Variable domain in full (rest from reference TRBV30 and TRBJ2-1): SQTIHQWPATLVQPVGSPLSLECTVEGTSNPNLYWYRQAAGRGLQLLFYSVGIGQISSEVPQNLSASRPQDRQFILSSKKLLLSDSGFYLCAWSVGDTLYNEQFFGPGTRLTVL.

The CDR3 DNA follows: TGTGCCAGCAGTTTGGGGGCACCGGGACAGGGTTTTAACTATGGCTACACCTTC. It translates to CASSLGAPGQGFNYGYTF. V is TRBV28 and J is TRBJ1-2, with 9 bases matching TRBD1. The germline V gene encodes CDR1 MDHEN and CDR2 SYDVKM. This CDR3 has 18 amino acids. J gave up 1 base and V 3 bases, and 12 bases lay outside the gene matches.

The chain has TRBV19 and TRBJ1-5, with TRBD1 matching 9 bases. The CDR3 sequence is 17 residues long. V lost 9 bases to trimming and J lost 4 bases; unmatched junction nucleotides: 16. Germline CDR1 is LNHDA and CDR2 is SQIVND (reference sequence). CDR3 in amino acids: CASLAKSGTGTNQPQHF. CDR3 DNA: TGTGCCAGCCTAGCAAAATCCGGGACAGGGACGAATCAGCCCCAGCATTTT.

CDR3 sequence (DNA): TGTGCCAGCAGCTTAGCCAGACTAGCGGGGAACAATGAGCAGTTCTTC. It specifies CASSLARLAGNNEQFF. This rearrangement joins TRBV7-8 to TRBJ2-1, with TRBD2 matching over 11 bases. Germline CDR1 reads SGHVS; CDR2 reads FQNEAQ. The V segment lost 0 bases and the J segment 5 bases; nucleotides outside the gene matches: 3. This CDR3 contains 16 residues.

This clone appeared a few times. The chain recombines TRBV7-3 with TRBJ2-1; 12 nucleotides align to TRBD2. CDR3 size: 15 residues. Germline-derived CDR1 and CDR2 are SGHTA and FQGTGA. V trimming: 4 bases; J trimming: 3 bases; junction bases outside the gene matches: 1. CDR3 in DNA: TGTGCCAGCAGCTGGACTAGCGGGGACTACAATGAGCAGTTCTTC. Encoded protein: CASSWTSGDYNEQFF. Drawing the rest from reference TRBV7-3 and TRBJ2-1, the complete variable domain is GAGVSQTPSNKVTEKGKYVELRCDPISGHTALYWYRQSLGQGPEFLIYFQGTGAADDSGLPNDRFFAVRPEGSVSTLKIQRTERGDSAVYLCASSWTSGDYNEQFFGPGTRLTVL.

This sequence joins TRBV12-3 or TRBV12-4 and TRBJ2-5; D possibly corresponds to TRBD2 (6 bases). This CDR3 has 13 amino acids. Trimming pared 9 bases from V and 5 bases from J, leaving 16 bases between. Here the CDR3 DNA reads TGTGCCAGTCGAGGAGGGGTCGGGGAGACCCAGTACTTC. It is translated as CASRGGVGETQYF.

The chain employs TRBV14 and TRBJ1-6; perhaps TRBD1 as D (5 bases). Germline CDR1 reads SGHDN; CDR2 reads FVKESK. V lost 6 bases, J lost 8 bases, and 11 bases lay in between. The CDR3 covers 13 residues. CDR3 in DNA: TGTGCCAGCAGAGGACGGGACTATTCACCCCTCCACTTT. Protein: CASRGRDYSPLHF. Full variable domain (remainder filled in from reference TRBV14 and TRBJ1-6): EAGVTQFPSHSVIEKGQTVTLRCDPISGHDNLYWYRRVMGKEIKFLLHFVKESKQDESGMPNNRFLAERTGGTYSTLKVQPAELEDSGVYFCASRGRDYSPLHFGNGTRLTVT.

The gene calls are TRBV28 and TRBJ1-6; weak D call: TRBD1 (5 bases). The CDR3 consists of 14 residues. Trimming pared 6 bases from V and 14 bases from J, leaving 20 bases between. Germline V CDR1 and CDR2: MDHEN, SYDVKM. The CDR3 protein is CASSVGGVGGSLHF. The CDR3, as DNA: TGTGCCAGCAGCGTCGGTGGGGTGGGGGGATCCCTCCACTTT.

This clone was observed a handful of times. The V call is TRBV10-3, the J call TRBJ1-5, with 7 bases fitting TRBD1. Per the germline V gene, CDR1 is ENHRY and CDR2 is SYGVKD. The trim removed 5 bases at V and 5 bases at J, leaving 3 bases unmatched. The CDR3 totals 13 residues. DNA of the CDR3: TGTGCCATCAGTCAGGGGGAGGATCAGCCCCAGCATTTT. Protein sequence: CAISQGEDQPQHF.

The chain carries TRBV29-1 and TRBJ2-3, with D possibly TRBD2 on 6 matching bases. Between the trimmed V and J ends, which lost 7 bases and 5 bases, there was a span of 16 bases. This CDR3 comprises 13 residues. The germline V gene encodes CDR1 SQVTM and CDR2 ANQGSEA. The CDR3 nucleotides are TGCAGCGGAATCTATCCGGGGGTAGATACGCAGTATTTT. This gives the protein CSGIYPGVDTQYF.

This sequence joins TRBV5-5 and TRBJ2-1; 7 bases are shared with TRBD2. The germline CDR1 and CDR2 sequences are SGHKS and YYEKEE (reference sequence). Trimming took 0 bases from V and 4 from J; bases not matched to a gene: 4. The CDR3 is made up of 15 amino acids. CDR3 residues: CASSLVLAEYNEQFF. The CDR3 region has the DNA TGTGCCAGCAGCTTGGTCCTAGCGGAATACAATGAGCAGTTCTTC.

The J gene is TRBJ2-2, the V gene TRBV3-1 (or the pseudogene TRBV3-2); 7 bases line up with TRBD1. The CDR3 has 13 amino acids. The trim removed 3 bases at V and 6 bases at J, leaving 1 base unmatched. Germline CDR1 and CDR2: LGHDT and YNNKEL (reference sequence). The CDR3 reads CASSHRGPGELFF. The CDR3 region has the DNA TGTGCCAGCAGCCATAGGGGGCCCGGGGAGCTGTTTTTT.

V and J are TRBV10-1 and TRBJ1-6, with D unclear. With 0 bases removed from V and 6 bases from J, the gap between germline ends came to 3 bases. Germline V lookup: CDR1 WNHNN, CDR2 SYGVQD (reference sequence). This CDR3 is built from 13 residues. In nucleotides, the CDR3 is TGCGCCAGCAGTGAGTCGAGTAATTCACCCCTCCACTTT. Translation gives CASSESSNSPLHF.